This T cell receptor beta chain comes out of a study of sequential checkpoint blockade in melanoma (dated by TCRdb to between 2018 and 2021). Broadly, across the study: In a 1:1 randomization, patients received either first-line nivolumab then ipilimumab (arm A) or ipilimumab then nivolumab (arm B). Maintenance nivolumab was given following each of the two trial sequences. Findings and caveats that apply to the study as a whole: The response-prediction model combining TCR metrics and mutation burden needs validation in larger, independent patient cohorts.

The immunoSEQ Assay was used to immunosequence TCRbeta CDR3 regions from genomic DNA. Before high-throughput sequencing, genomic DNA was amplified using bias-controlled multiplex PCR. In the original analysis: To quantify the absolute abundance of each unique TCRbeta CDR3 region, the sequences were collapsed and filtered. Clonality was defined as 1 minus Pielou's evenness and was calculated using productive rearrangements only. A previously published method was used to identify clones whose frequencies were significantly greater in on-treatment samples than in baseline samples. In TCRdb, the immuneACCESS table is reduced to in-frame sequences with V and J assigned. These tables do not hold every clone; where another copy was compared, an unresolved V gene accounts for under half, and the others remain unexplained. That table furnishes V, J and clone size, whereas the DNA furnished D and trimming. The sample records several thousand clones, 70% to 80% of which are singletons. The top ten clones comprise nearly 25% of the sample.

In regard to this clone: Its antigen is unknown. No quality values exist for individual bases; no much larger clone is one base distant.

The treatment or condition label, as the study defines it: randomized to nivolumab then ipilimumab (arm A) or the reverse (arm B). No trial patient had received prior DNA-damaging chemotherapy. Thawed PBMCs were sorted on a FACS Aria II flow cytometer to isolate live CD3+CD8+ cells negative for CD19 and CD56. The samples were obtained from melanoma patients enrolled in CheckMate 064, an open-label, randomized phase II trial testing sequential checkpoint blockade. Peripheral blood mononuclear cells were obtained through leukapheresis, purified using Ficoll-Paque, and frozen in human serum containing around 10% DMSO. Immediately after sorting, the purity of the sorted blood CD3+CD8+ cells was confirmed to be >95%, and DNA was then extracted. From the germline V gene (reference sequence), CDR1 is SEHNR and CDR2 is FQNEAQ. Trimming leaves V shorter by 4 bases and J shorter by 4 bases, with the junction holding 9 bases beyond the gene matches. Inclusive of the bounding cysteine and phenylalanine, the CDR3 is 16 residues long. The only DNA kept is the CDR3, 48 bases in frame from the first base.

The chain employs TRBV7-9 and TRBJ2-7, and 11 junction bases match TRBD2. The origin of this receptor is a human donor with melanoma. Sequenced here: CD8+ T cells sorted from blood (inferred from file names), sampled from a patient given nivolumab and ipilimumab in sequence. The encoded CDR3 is CASSSPLLAGVYEQYF. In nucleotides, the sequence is TGTGCCAGCAGCTCCCCGTTACTAGCGGGAGTGTACGAGCAGTACTTC.